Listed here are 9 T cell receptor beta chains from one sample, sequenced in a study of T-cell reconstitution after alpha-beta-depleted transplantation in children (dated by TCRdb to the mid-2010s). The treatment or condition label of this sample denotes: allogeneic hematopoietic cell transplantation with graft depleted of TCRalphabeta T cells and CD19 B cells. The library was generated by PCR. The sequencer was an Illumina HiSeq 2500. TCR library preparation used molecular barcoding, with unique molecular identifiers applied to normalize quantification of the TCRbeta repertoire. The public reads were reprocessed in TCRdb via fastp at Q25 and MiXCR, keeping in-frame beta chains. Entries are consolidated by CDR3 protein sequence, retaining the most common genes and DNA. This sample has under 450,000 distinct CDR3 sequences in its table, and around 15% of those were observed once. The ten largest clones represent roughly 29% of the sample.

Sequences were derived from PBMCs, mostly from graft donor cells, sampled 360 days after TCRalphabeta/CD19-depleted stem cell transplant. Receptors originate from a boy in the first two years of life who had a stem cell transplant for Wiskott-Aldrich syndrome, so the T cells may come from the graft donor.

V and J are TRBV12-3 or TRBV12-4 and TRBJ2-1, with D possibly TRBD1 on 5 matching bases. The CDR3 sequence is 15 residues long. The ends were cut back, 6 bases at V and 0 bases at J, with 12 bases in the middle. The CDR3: CASSIGASSYNEQFF. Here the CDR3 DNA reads TGTGCCAGCAGCATAGGGGCGAGCTCCTACAATGAGCAGTTCTTC.

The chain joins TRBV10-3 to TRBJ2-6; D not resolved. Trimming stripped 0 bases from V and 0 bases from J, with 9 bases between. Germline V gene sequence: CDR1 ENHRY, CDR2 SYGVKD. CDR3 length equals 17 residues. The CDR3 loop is CAISESIRPSGANVLTF. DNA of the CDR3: TGTGCCATCAGTGAGTCGATCAGGCCCTCTGGGGCCAACGTCCTGACTTTC.

CDR3 amino acids: CASSLWTQGAVGELFF. As DNA, the CDR3 is TGTGCCAGCAGTTTATGGACACAGGGGGCAGTCGGGGAGCTGTTTTTT. The chain recombines TRBV28 with TRBJ2-2; TRBD1 matches 9 bases. The CDR3 runs 16 residues. Trimming at V came to 0 bases and at J to 7 bases, leaving 6 bases not matched to a gene. Germline V gene lookup returns CDR1 MDHEN and CDR2 SYDVKM.

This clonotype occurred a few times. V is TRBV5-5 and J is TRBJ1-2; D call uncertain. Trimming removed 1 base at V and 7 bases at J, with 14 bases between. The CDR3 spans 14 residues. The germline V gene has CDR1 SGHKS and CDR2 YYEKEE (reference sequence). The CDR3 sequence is CASSLPGLGSGYTF. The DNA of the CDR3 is TGTGCCAGCAGCTTGCCAGGTTTGGGGTCTGGCTACACCTTC.

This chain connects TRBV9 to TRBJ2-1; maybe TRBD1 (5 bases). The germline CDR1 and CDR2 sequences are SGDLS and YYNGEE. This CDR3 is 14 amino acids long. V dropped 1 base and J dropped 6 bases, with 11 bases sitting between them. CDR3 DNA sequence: TGTGCCAGCAGCGTAAGACAGATAGGCAATGAGCAGTTCTTC. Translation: CASSVRQIGNEQFF.

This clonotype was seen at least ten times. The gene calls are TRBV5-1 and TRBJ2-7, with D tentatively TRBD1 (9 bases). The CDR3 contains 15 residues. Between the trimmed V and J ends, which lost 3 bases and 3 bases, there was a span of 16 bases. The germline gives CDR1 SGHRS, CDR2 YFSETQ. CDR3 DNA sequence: TGCGCCAGCAGCTCGGGGGGGACAGGGAGCTACGAGCAGTACTTC. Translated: CASSSGGTGSYEQYF.

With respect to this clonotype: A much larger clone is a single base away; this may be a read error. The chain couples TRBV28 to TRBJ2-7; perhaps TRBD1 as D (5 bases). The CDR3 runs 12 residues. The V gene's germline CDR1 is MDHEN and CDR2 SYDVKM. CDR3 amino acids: CASSFRAYQQYF. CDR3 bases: TGTGCCAGCAGTTTCAGGGCCTACCAGCAGTACTTC.

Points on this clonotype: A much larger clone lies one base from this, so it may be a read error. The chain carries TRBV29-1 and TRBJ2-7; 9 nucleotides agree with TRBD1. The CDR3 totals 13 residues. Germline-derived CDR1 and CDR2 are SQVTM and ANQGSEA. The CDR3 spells CGVLRQGGYEQYF. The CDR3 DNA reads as TGCGGCGTTTTAAGACAGGGGGGGTACGAGCAGTACTTC.

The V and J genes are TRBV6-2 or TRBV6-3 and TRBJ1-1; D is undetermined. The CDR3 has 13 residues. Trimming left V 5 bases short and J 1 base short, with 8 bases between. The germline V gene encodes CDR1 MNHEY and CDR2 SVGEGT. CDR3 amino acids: CASSGRKNTEAFF. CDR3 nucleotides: TGTGCCAGCAGTGGGCGGAAGAACACTGAAGCTTTCTTT.